These 30 T cell receptor beta chains share one sample of origin, sequenced in a study of graft-versus-host responses after intestinal transplantation (dated by TCRdb to about 2021). Libraries were prepared through the immunoSEQ multiplex PCR assay. The table comes from immuneACCESS by way of TCRdb, which keeps in-frame sequences with V and J called. Part of the clones is missing from these tables; in studies checked, under half for an unresolved V gene and the rest for unknown reasons. The sample records under 20,000 clones, around 35% of which are singletons. The ten largest clones take up approximately 2% of the sample. This specimen's time point label, interpreted: cells obtained before transplantation from donor or recipient. The sequenced sample was alloreactive CD4+ T cells from a mixed lymphocyte reaction culture, obtained before transplantation. The intended sense of this specimen's cell subset or site label: CFSE-low proliferating T cells sorted from approximately six-day pre-transplant mixed lymphocyte reaction (GvH or HvG direction). The receptors were gathered from a human patient who was an organ donor for intestinal transplantation.

The chain carries TRBV19 and TRBJ1-1; no reliable D call. The length of the CDR3 is 13 residues. V lost 4 bases, J lost 3 bases, and 9 bases lay in between. Germline-derived CDR1 and CDR2 are LNHDA and SQIVND (reference sequence). The CDR3 sequence is CASSTSRDTEAFF. CDR3 sequence (DNA): TGTGCCAGTAGTACCTCCAGAGACACTGAAGCTTTCTTT.

This clone was counted between two and nine times. This rearrangement joins TRBV4-2 to TRBJ2-1; unclear D gene. The V gene lost 8 bases and the J gene lost 0 bases, with 17 bases spanning the gap. Germline CDR1 and CDR2: LGHNA and YNFKEQ. This CDR3 has 16 residues. The CDR3 DNA follows: TGTGCCAGCGGGCGGAAATTATTGAGCTCCTACAATGAGCAGTTCTTC. As protein: CASGRKLLSSYNEQFF.

This clone came up a few times. The V and J genes are TRBV6-5 and TRBJ2-5; unclear D gene. CDR1 MNHEY and CDR2 SVGAGI come from the germline V gene. This CDR3 is 15 amino acids long. Between the trimmed V and J ends, which lost 5 bases and 7 bases, there was a span of 20 bases. The CDR3 nucleotides read TGTGCCAGCAGTCAGACCTACGCCTCGTTTGGGACCCAGTACTTC. Translating gives CASSQTYASFGTQYF.

This clone was picked up a small number of times. The chain is built from TRBV19 and TRBJ2-7; TRBD2 matches 12 bases. The CDR3 is made up of 15 amino acids. Germline CDR1 is LNHDA and CDR2 is SQIVND (reference sequence). V was clipped by 4 bases and J by 5 bases; unmatched bases: 6. In DNA form, the CDR3 reads TGTGCCAGTAGTAGTCGACTAGCGGGAGTCAACGAGCAGTACTTC. This gives the protein CASSSRLAGVNEQYF.

The J gene is TRBJ2-5, the V gene TRBV11-1; unclear D gene. Germline CDR1 SGHAT, CDR2 FQDESV (reference sequence). V lost 2 bases and J lost 2, with 9 bases in between. The CDR3 runs 14 residues. CDR3 loop: CASSLNSLQETQYF. The CDR3, as DNA: TGTGCCAGCAGCTTAAACAGTTTGCAAGAGACCCAGTACTTC.

This clone came up a few times. This chain links TRBV5-1 with TRBJ2-1, with D possibly TRBD2 on 6 matching bases. The CDR3 has 14 residues. V was cut by 0 bases and J by 8 bases, with 12 bases left in between. Per germline, CDR1 SGHRS and CDR2 YFSETQ. The DNA for the CDR3 is TGCGCCAGCAGCTTGGGAGCGGGTGGCGATGAGCAGTTCTTC. It yields the protein CASSLGAGGDEQFF.

This clone has just a few counts. This chain joins TRBV7-2 and TRBJ2-6; D remains unclear. V shed 1 base and J shed 1 base, with 5 bases lying between them. CDR1 SGHTA and CDR2 FQGNSA come from the germline V gene. The CDR3 is 15 amino acids. The DNA for the CDR3 is TGTGCCAGCAGCTTAGGGGGTTCTGGGGCCAACGTCCTGACTTTC. It translates to CASSLGGSGANVLTF.

The rearrangement joins TRBV5-1 to TRBJ2-1; D tentatively reads TRBD1 or TRBD2 (6 bases each). In germline, CDR1 is SGHRS, CDR2 YFSETQ. Deletions cut 0 bases from V and 9 bases from J, with 16 bases between. The CDR3 totals 15 residues. DNA for the CDR3: TGCGCCAGCAGCTTGGCCGGGGGCGCGGTCGGTGAGCAGTTCTTC. Translation gives CASSLAGGAVGEQFF.

This clone was observed a few times. The rearrangement uses TRBV7-2 and TRBJ2-4; unclear D gene. This CDR3 spans 13 amino acids. Germline CDR1 reads SGHTA; CDR2 reads FQGNSA. Trimming removed 3 bases from V and 0 bases from J, with 3 bases in between. The CDR3 is CASSLAAKNIQYF. The CDR3 DNA is TGTGCCAGCAGCTTGGCAGCCAAAAACATTCAGTACTTC. Together with reference TRBV7-2 and TRBJ2-4, the CDR3 gives the full variable domain: GAGVSQSPSNKVTEKGKDVELRCDPISGHTALYWYRQSLGQGLEFLIYFQGNSAPDKSGLPSDRFSAERTGGSVSTLTIQRTQQEDSAVYLCASSLAAKNIQYFGAGTRLSVL.

In this sample, this clone turned up a few times. The genes are TRBV6-5 and TRBJ1-1, with a tentative D call TRBD1 (5 bases). This CDR3 has 12 residues. Germline CDR1 and CDR2: MNHEY and SVGAGI. V was pared by 8 bases and J by 10 bases, with 17 bases between. The CDR3 DNA reads as TGTGCCAGCTACCGGGGGGGGGTTGGAGCTTTCTTT. This translates into CASYRGGVGAFF.

V gene TRBV5-1 combines with J gene TRBJ2-5, with 13 bases lining up with TRBD2. The trim removed 4 bases at V and 4 bases at J, leaving 10 bases unmatched. From germline, CDR1 is SGHRS and CDR2 YFSETQ. The CDR3 consists of 17 residues. The CDR3 sequence is CASSIGTSGILGETQYF. DNA for the CDR3: TGCGCCAGCAGCATCGGGACTAGCGGGATATTGGGAGAGACCCAGTACTTC.

The V call is TRBV9, the J call TRBJ2-6, with 8 positions matching TRBD2. From germline, CDR1 is SGDLS and CDR2 YYNGEE. This CDR3 spans 16 amino acids. V was clipped by 10 bases and J by 0 bases; unmatched bases: 9. This CDR3 reads CARGGRVVSGANVLTF. The CDR3 region has the DNA TGTGCCCGCGGGGGGAGGGTAGTCTCTGGGGCCAACGTCCTGACTTTC.

This clone is labeled medium-sized. CDR3 in amino acids: CASSQDGRAYEQYF. The CDR3 DNA sequence: TGTGCCAGCAGCCAAGACGGGAGGGCCTACGAGCAGTACTTC. J is TRBJ2-7 and V is TRBV4-2, with 8 bases that match TRBD2. The CDR3 totals 14 residues. Unmatched junction bases numbered 0, after V lost 0 bases and J lost 2 bases. Germline V gene sequence: CDR1 LGHNA, CDR2 YNFKEQ.

This clone came up a few times. The CDR3 reads CAWSFDQENTEAFF. The DNA of the CDR3 is TGTGCCTGGAGTTTTGACCAGGAGAACACTGAAGCTTTCTTT. The genes are TRBV30 and TRBJ1-1; D gene unclear. V lost 2 bases to trimming and J lost 1 base, with 11 bases between them. Germline V gene data show CDR1 as GTSNPN and CDR2 as SVGIG (reference sequence). The CDR3 is 14 residues long.

By share, this clone ranks as medium-sized (0.01 to 0.1%). The rearrangement joins TRBV19 to TRBJ1-2; 7 nucleotides agree with TRBD1. Germline V gene sequence: CDR1 LNHDA, CDR2 SQIVND (reference sequence). This CDR3 contains 14 residues. J lost 3 bases, V lost 4 bases, and 5 bases had no gene match. The CDR3 region has the DNA TGTGCCAGTAGTACACAGGGGAATTACTATGGCTACACCTTC. It specifies CASSTQGNYYGYTF.

The V call is TRBV6-5, the J call TRBJ1-1; the match to TRBD1 covers 9 bases. Germline CDR1 reads MNHEY; CDR2 reads SVGAGI. The trim removed 5 bases at V and 10 bases at J, leaving 8 bases unmatched. The CDR3 sequence is 13 residues long. As DNA, the CDR3 is TGTGCCAGCAGTAGCCGGGACAGGGCTCGAGCTTTCTTT. Protein sequence: CASSSRDRARAFF.

Written as DNA, the CDR3 is TGCGCCAGCAGCCCAAACGGAAATACCGGGGAGCTGTTTTTT. It yields the protein CASSPNGNTGELFF. V usage is TRBV5-1 and J usage is TRBJ2-2; D not certain. Trimming pared 4 bases from V and 5 bases from J, leaving 12 bases between. The CDR3 sequence is 14 residues long. Germline V gene lookup returns CDR1 SGHRS and CDR2 YFSETQ.

This clone was counted a few times. CDR3 DNA: TGTGCCAGCTCACCTTCGGGTGTCCCCTCTGGAAACACCATATATTTT. It codes for CASSPSGVPSGNTIYF. The gene calls are TRBV18 and TRBJ1-3; no definite D call. The germline CDR1 and CDR2 sequences are KGHSH and LQKENI. The CDR3 runs 16 residues. Trimming left V 3 bases short and J 0 bases short, with 12 bases between.

The chain combines TRBV11-3 with TRBJ1-2, with D tentatively TRBD1 (6 bases). CDR3 length: 14 amino acids. Trimming took 2 bases from V and 0 from J, leaving 7 bases between them. From germline, CDR1 is SGHNT and CDR2 YENEEA. CDR3 amino acids: CASSLTGSNYGYTF. In nucleotides, the CDR3 is TGTGCCAGCAGCTTAACAGGGTCTAACTATGGCTACACCTTC.

The chain employs TRBV6-9 and TRBJ2-1, with 9 bases identical to TRBD2. The CDR3 is 16 residues long. Germline V lookup: CDR1 MNHGY, CDR2 SVAAGI. V lost 6 bases and J lost 0; bases outside the gene matches: 6. The DNA for the CDR3 is TGTGCCAGCAGATCGCCTAGCGGGGACTCCTACAATGAGCAGTTCTTC. Translating it yields CASRSPSGDSYNEQFF.

V and J are TRBV2 and TRBJ2-2; either TRBD1 or TRBD2 may fit D (5 bases each). CDR3 size: 13 residues. Germline V gene lookup returns CDR1 SNHLY and CDR2 FYNNEI. Trimming cost V 2 bases and J 8 bases, with 9 bases left between them. The CDR3 protein is CASSELGEGELFF. CDR3 nucleotides: TGTGCCAGCAGTGAACTGGGGGAAGGGGAGCTGTTTTTT.

This chain joins TRBV6-1 and TRBJ2-5, with D hard to call. The CDR3 extends over 12 amino acids. CDR1 MNHNS and CDR2 SASEGT come from the germline V gene. The V and J ends lost 5 bases and 2 bases respectively, with 6 bases between them. The CDR3 loop is CASSRPQETQYF. The CDR3 nucleotides read TGTGCCAGCAGTCGACCTCAAGAGACCCAGTACTTC.

V and J are TRBV11-2 and TRBJ1-1; D is unresolved. CDR1 and CDR2 (germline): SGHAT, FQNNGV. Trimming removed 6 bases from V and 5 bases from J, with 10 bases in between. CDR3 length equals 12 residues. The CDR3 region is CASSWGGTEAFF. The CDR3 DNA is TGTGCCAGCAGTTGGGGAGGGACTGAAGCTTTCTTT. The entire variable domain, with the rest obtained from reference TRBV11-2 and TRBJ1-1, is as follows: EAGVAQSPRYKIIEKRQSVAFWCNPISGHATLYWYQQILGQGPKLLIQFQNNGVVDDSQLPKDRFSAERLKGVDSTLKIQPAKLEDSAVYLCASSWGGTEAFFGQGTRLTVV.

This sequence joins TRBV20-1 and TRBJ2-5; D possibly corresponds to TRBD2 (5 bases). The CDR3 covers 10 residues. Germline CDR1 is DFQATT and CDR2 is SNEGSKA (reference sequence). Trimming shortened V by 6 bases and J by 5 bases, and 7 bases separated the two germline ends. The CDR3 DNA sequence: TGCAGTGCCACTAGGGAGACCCAGTACTTC. It specifies CSATRETQYF.

The rearrangement joins TRBV28 to TRBJ2-7; D perhaps matches TRBD1 (5 bases). The ends were cut back, 4 bases at V and 1 base at J, with 26 bases in the middle. The CDR3 extends over 19 amino acids. The germline V gene has CDR1 MDHEN and CDR2 SYDVKM. CDR3 sequence: CASSSRPLGRVGISYEQYF. The CDR3 DNA reads TGTGCCAGCAGTTCTCGTCCTTTAGGCAGGGTGGGAATATCCTACGAGCAGTACTTC.

The sample holds a few counts of this clone. The V gene is TRBV6-5, the J gene TRBJ2-7; the match to TRBD1 covers 7 bases. The germline gives CDR1 MNHEY, CDR2 SVGAGI. V lost 7 bases to trimming and J lost 4 bases; unmatched junction nucleotides: 4. CDR3 length: 12 residues. CDR3 sequence (DNA): TGTGCCAGCACCGGACAGGTTTACGAGCAGTACTTC. It encodes CASTGQVYEQYF.

This clone was seen a few times. The chain employs TRBV5-4 and TRBJ2-5; no clear D gene. The V end lost 4 bases, the J end lost 4 bases, and 5 bases lay between the germline ends. The CDR3 sequence is 11 residues long. Looked up from germline, CDR1 is SGHNT and CDR2 is YYREEE (reference sequence). The CDR3 DNA reads TGTGCCAGCAGCCTGGCAGAGACCCAGTACTTC. Translation gives CASSLAETQYF.

This clone has more than one count but fewer than ten. V usage is TRBV6-1 and J usage is TRBJ2-5; 7 bases match TRBD2. This CDR3 contains 14 residues. Germline V gene data show CDR1 as MNHNS and CDR2 as SASEGT. V lost 2 bases and J lost 2; bases outside the gene matches: 2. The CDR3: CASSEYGGQETQYF. CDR3 nucleotides: TGTGCCAGCAGTGAATACGGGGGGCAAGAGACCCAGTACTTC.

This clone has a handful of counts. At one boundary the junction diverges from the germline segment, which might be a read error. The J gene is TRBJ1-1, the V gene TRBV6-5, with D possibly TRBD1 on 6 matching bases. The germline V gene has CDR1 MNHEY and CDR2 SVGAGI. This CDR3 comprises 16 residues. The CDR3 nucleotides read TGTGCCAGCAGTTACGGGGGGGCGCTTTTGAAGACTGAAGCTTTCTTT. This codes for CASSYGGALLKTEAFF.

This clone came up a few times. The chain uses TRBV7-9 and TRBJ2-1, with 7 bases fitting TRBD2. V trimming: 4 bases; J trimming: 3 bases; junction bases outside the gene matches: 0. CDR1 is SEHNR and CDR2 is FQNEAQ in the germline V gene (reference sequence). There are 13 residues in the CDR3. The CDR3 protein is CASSWTSYNEQFF. The CDR3 region has the DNA TGTGCCAGCAGCTGGACTAGCTACAATGAGCAGTTCTTC. Combining the CDR3 with reference TRBV7-9 and TRBJ2-1 gives the whole variable domain DTGVSQNPRHKITKRGQNVTFRCDPISEHNRLYWYRQTLGQGPEFLTYFQNEAQLEKSRLLSDRFSAERPKGSFSTLEIQRTEQGDSAMYLCASSWTSYNEQFFGPGTRLTVL.